These 8 T cell receptor beta chains were all obtained from the same sample, sequenced in a study of monozygotic twins with inflammatory bowel disease. TCRdb reanalyzed the 5' RACE reads and collapses them to one entry per CDR3 protein, without DNA. The specimen's table records fewer than 550,000 distinct CDR3 sequences. The sample was blood. These receptor sequences come from a human donor with ulcerative colitis or Crohn's disease, or a healthy co-twin of an affected twin (not recorded which).

This rearrangement joins TRBV10-3 to TRBJ1-5; without DNA, the TCRdb call of TRBD1 cannot be checked. Germline V gene lookup returns CDR1 ENHRY and CDR2 SYGVKD. This CDR3 spans 14 amino acids. CDR3: CAISGNRGSQPQHF.

The chain links TRBV20-1 to TRBJ2-7; TCRdb's D call of TRBD1 is untestable without DNA. CDR1 and CDR2 (germline): DFQATT, SNEGSKA (reference sequence). CDR3 length: 13 residues. CDR3 protein: CSASTVVFYEQYF.

The chain joins TRBV12-3 or TRBV12-4 to TRBJ1-1. The CDR3 covers 13 residues. The CDR3 spells CASSLKLNTEAFF.

The J gene is TRBJ1-5, the V gene TRBV10-3. The CDR3 has 13 residues. CDR1 ENHRY and CDR2 SYGVKD come from the germline V gene. This CDR3 is CAISEKGGEPQHF.

This chain links TRBV19 with TRBJ2-7; TCRdb selects TRBD2, and the lack of DNA leaves this call unchecked. Germline values: CDR1 LNHDA, CDR2 SQIVND (reference sequence). CDR3 length: 15 residues. The CDR3 region is CASSALAGANYEQYF.

The chain carries TRBV24-1 and TRBJ2-1; lacking DNA, the TRBD2 call made by TCRdb goes unchecked. Germline V CDR1 and CDR2: KGHDR, SFDVKD. This CDR3 is 15 amino acids long. The CDR3 spells CATGGLAGGPREQFF.

The gene calls are TRBV7-9 and TRBJ2-2; the TCRdb D gene call, TRBD1, has no DNA to confirm it. The germline gives CDR1 SEHNR, CDR2 FQNEAQ (reference sequence). This CDR3 spans 16 amino acids. This chain's CDR3 is CASSWAREVATGELFF.

Here the CDR3 reads CASGVGRESYEQYF. The J gene is TRBJ2-7, the V gene TRBV6-1; TCRdb gives TRBD1 as the D gene, but with no DNA this cannot be confirmed. CDR1 MNHNS and CDR2 SASEGT come from the germline V gene. CDR3 length: 14 amino acids.